Following are 22 T cell receptor beta chains from one sample sequenced in a study of T and B cells in COVID-19 patients. Blood genomic DNA input for TRB amplification was about 240-500 ng. TRB rearrangements were amplified by multiplex PCR with BIOMED2 TRB-A/B primers. TCRdb fed the multiplex PCR reads into MiXCR, producing one record per CDR3 protein. Counted here are 14,000 or so distinct CDR3 sequences, 28% occurring once; the ten biggest clones make up 6.8%. Sequences were obtained from blood. These receptors all come from a human donor who had recovered from COVID-19.

By its share, this clonotype is medium-sized. The chain links TRBV15 to TRBJ1-5; D might be TRBD1 (6 bases). Trimming removed 6 bases at V and 4 bases at J, with 16 bases between. Germline V lookup: CDR1 LNHNV, CDR2 YYDKDF (reference sequence). The length of the CDR3 is 15 residues. Here the CDR3 reads CATSRGGQTNQPQHF. In DNA, the CDR3 is TGTGCCACCAGTAGGGGGGGACAAACGAATCAGCCCCAGCATTTT.

This clonotype was observed many times. The chain employs TRBV5-4 and TRBJ1-6; D is perhaps TRBD1 (5 bases). Deletions cut 7 bases from V and 7 bases from J, with 9 bases between. The CDR3 runs 12 residues. Germline values: CDR1 SGHNT, CDR2 YYREEE (reference sequence). In DNA, the CDR3 is TGTGCCAGCGCGGGGGGGAATTCACCCCTCCACTTT. As protein: CASAGGNSPLHF.

This clonotype occurred many times. This rearrangement joins TRBV27 to TRBJ1-1; D gene uncertain. Trimming removed 0 bases from V and 3 bases from J, with 14 bases in between. The germline V gene encodes CDR1 MNHEY and CDR2 SMNVEV (reference sequence). The CDR3 covers 16 residues. In nucleotides, the CDR3 is TGTGCCAGCAGTTTATCCACAGTGTTGTCTTACACTGAAGCTTTCTTT. Protein sequence: CASSLSTVLSYTEAFF.

This chain links TRBV14 with TRBJ1-1; tentative D call: TRBD1 (5 bases). CDR1 SGHDN and CDR2 FVKESK come from the germline V gene. V dropped 0 bases and J dropped 4 bases, with 9 bases sitting between them. The CDR3 sequence is 14 residues long. The CDR3 loop is CASSQDGGSTEAFF. DNA for the CDR3: TGTGCCAGCAGCCAAGACGGGGGGAGCACTGAAGCTTTCTTT.

V is TRBV12-3 or TRBV12-4 and J is TRBJ1-2, with D perhaps matching TRBD1 (6 bases). V was shortened by 11 bases and J by 5 bases, with 12 bases between the two germline ends. The CDR3 length is 11 residues. The CDR3 nucleotides read TGTGCCGGGGGGGGGCCATATGGCTACACCTTC. Protein: CAGGGPYGYTF.

This clonotype is judged medium-sized. The J gene is TRBJ2-7, the V gene TRBV5-4; D is perhaps TRBD1 (6 bases). This CDR3 has 16 amino acids. CDR1 and CDR2 from the germline V gene are SGHNT and YYREEE (reference sequence). V was cut by 4 bases and J by 0 bases, with 17 bases left in between. Here the CDR3 reads CASSPAGGASSYEQYF. The DNA for the CDR3 is TGTGCCAGCAGCCCGGCTGGGGGCGCAAGCTCCTACGAGCAGTACTTC.

This clonotype is classed as medium-sized. This chain connects TRBV18 to TRBJ2-2, with 9 positions matching TRBD1. The CDR3 runs 17 residues. V lost 5 bases and J lost 3; bases outside the gene matches: 10. Germline-derived CDR1 and CDR2 are KGHSH and LQKENI. CDR3 amino acids: CASSTTSGTGYTGELFF. The CDR3 coding sequence is TGTGCCAGCTCAACTACATCCGGGACAGGGTACACCGGGGAGCTGTTTTTT.

This chain joins TRBV5-1 and TRBJ2-1; no firm D call. The germline CDR1 and CDR2 sequences are SGHRS and YFSETQ. This CDR3 is 15 amino acids long. The germline V and J ends were trimmed by 2 bases and 3 bases, with 12 bases remaining between them. The CDR3: CASSLQQPDYNEQFF. The CDR3 bases are TGCGCCAGCAGCTTACAACAACCCGACTACAATGAGCAGTTCTTC.

The V gene is TRBV5-5, the J gene TRBJ2-3, with D uncertain. This CDR3 region has 16 residues. Germline V gene lookup returns CDR1 SGHKS and CDR2 YYEKEE (reference sequence). Trimming removed 1 base from V and 0 bases from J, with 12 bases in between. The CDR3 DNA follows: TGTGCCAGCAGCTTGCCCTGGTTAGCTAGCACAGATACGCAGTATTTT. Translation: CASSLPWLASTDTQYF.

The chain uses TRBV27 and TRBJ1-3; 8 bases are a match to TRBD1. The CDR3 sequence is 14 residues long. Germline assignment: CDR1 MNHEY and CDR2 SMNVEV (reference sequence). Unmatched junction bases numbered 3, after V lost 6 bases and J lost 2 bases. CDR3 DNA sequence: TGTGCCAGCAGCTCGGACAGGGCTGGAAACACCATATATTTT. Translated, it gives CASSSDRAGNTIYF.

This clonotype has at least ten counts. This rearrangement joins TRBV27 to TRBJ1-2; D is unclear. Germline V lookup: CDR1 MNHEY, CDR2 SMNVEV (reference sequence). The CDR3 extends over 13 amino acids. Trimming took 5 bases from V and 5 from J, leaving 12 bases between them. The CDR3 DNA sequence: TGTGCCAGCAGTAGGACGGTTTCTTATGGCTACACCTTC. Encoded protein: CASSRTVSYGYTF.

This clonotype was detected only a few times. The CDR3 DNA sequence: TGTGCCAGCAGCCCCCCACAGGATACGCAGTATTTT. Amino acids: CASSPPQDTQYF. The chain is built from TRBV11-1 and TRBJ2-3; D ambiguous. The CDR3 extends over 12 amino acids. V was clipped by 5 bases and J by 6 bases, with 9 bases between them. The germline gives CDR1 SGHAT, CDR2 FQDESV (reference sequence).

This clonotype showed up just a few times. The chain couples TRBV15 to TRBJ1-1, with D unresolved. There are 14 residues in the CDR3. Germline CDR1 LNHNV, CDR2 YYDKDF (reference sequence). V was trimmed by 1 base and J by 0 bases, leaving 6 bases between them. The CDR3: CATSRGRVNTEAFF. DNA for the CDR3: TGTGCCACCAGCAGAGGTAGAGTGAACACTGAAGCTTTCTTT.

The table lists this clonotype with many counts. The rearrangement uses TRBV30 and TRBJ1-6; D is undetermined. V lost 4 bases, J lost 8 bases, and 15 bases lay in between. The CDR3 runs 14 residues. The germline CDR1 and CDR2 sequences are GTSNPN and SVGIG (reference sequence). The CDR3 here is CAWTVRASDSPLHF. The DNA of the CDR3 is TGTGCCTGGACGGTCCGGGCTAGTGATTCACCCCTCCACTTT.

This clonotype is medium-sized (0.01 to 0.1%) by share. This sequence joins TRBV6-5 and TRBJ2-1, with TRBD2 identical over 7 bases. The CDR3 covers 17 residues. V dropped 2 bases and J dropped 0; count of bases not matched to a gene: 7. Germline V lookup: CDR1 MNHEY, CDR2 SVGAGI. The CDR3 bases are TGTGCCAGCAGTTACCCAAGAGCGGGAAGCTCCTACAATGAGCAGTTCTTC. Residues: CASSYPRAGSSYNEQFF.

This clonotype was observed a handful of times. V usage is TRBV11-2 and J usage is TRBJ2-2, with D possibly being TRBD1 (6 bases). The length of the CDR3 is 14 residues. The germline V gene encodes CDR1 SGHAT and CDR2 FQNNGV. V lost 7 bases and J lost 6, with 15 bases in between. CDR3 in amino acids: CASTPRPGAGELFF. DNA for the CDR3: TGTGCCAGCACCCCAAGGCCAGGGGCCGGGGAGCTGTTTTTT.

This clonotype is medium-sized in the sample. CDR3 in amino acids: CSVLGQGLNTEAFF. As DNA, the CDR3 is TGCAGCGTCCTTGGACAGGGTTTGAACACTGAAGCTTTCTTT. This chain joins TRBV29-1 and TRBJ1-1, with 8 bases that match TRBD1. The CDR3 runs 14 residues. Germline CDR1 and CDR2: SQVTM and ANQGSEA. V was pared by 6 bases and J by 0 bases, with 6 bases of the junction left unmatched.

This clonotype is termed medium-sized. The chain combines TRBV18 with TRBJ2-1; TRBD2 aligns across 9 bases. V lost 0 bases to trimming and J lost 4 bases; unmatched junction nucleotides: 4. CDR1 KGHSH and CDR2 LQKENI come from the germline V gene. CDR3 length: 16 amino acids. The CDR3 nucleotides read TGTGCCAGCTCACCACCCTCGCGGGGGGGATACAATGAGCAGTTCTTC. Protein: CASSPPSRGGYNEQFF.

This clonotype has more than one count but fewer than ten. The chain joins TRBV7-9 to TRBJ2-3; D not certain. Trimming shortened V by 5 bases and J by 0 bases, and 12 bases separated the two germline ends. The CDR3 length is 15 residues. Germline V lookup: CDR1 SEHNR, CDR2 FQNEAQ (reference sequence). As DNA, the CDR3 is TGTGCCAGCAGCACTGATTACGGGAGCACAGATACGCAGTATTTT. Protein product: CASSTDYGSTDTQYF.

This clonotype is medium-sized (0.01 to 0.1%) by share. This rearrangement joins TRBV29-1 to TRBJ2-1, with TRBD1 as a possible D gene (6 bases). With 7 bases removed from V and 5 bases from J, the gap between germline ends came to 21 bases. Germline CDR1 reads SQVTM; CDR2 reads ANQGSEA. This CDR3 has 15 amino acids. For the CDR3, the DNA is TGCAGCGCTGACGGACACAGGGAGAGGGACAATGAGCAGTTCTTC. Its protein is CSADGHRERDNEQFF.

This clonotype was seen many times. The gene calls are TRBV27 and TRBJ1-5; no definite D call. Germline loops: CDR1 MNHEY, CDR2 SMNVEV (reference sequence). The CDR3 is made up of 13 amino acids. The V and J ends lost 2 bases and 7 bases respectively, with 9 bases between them. CDR3 coding DNA: TGTGCCAGCAGTTTAGCCCTGGCCCAGCCCCAGCATTTT. Encoded protein: CASSLALAQPQHF.

The chain joins TRBV6-5 to TRBJ2-2; D tentatively fits TRBD1 or TRBD2 (5 bases each). Germline V gene lookup returns CDR1 MNHEY and CDR2 SVGAGI. V dropped 10 bases and J dropped 7 bases, with 16 bases sitting between them. This CDR3 comprises 13 residues. In DNA form, the CDR3 reads TGTGCCATGACCGGGACGTATGTCGGGGAGCTGTTTTTT. Translation: CAMTGTYVGELFF.